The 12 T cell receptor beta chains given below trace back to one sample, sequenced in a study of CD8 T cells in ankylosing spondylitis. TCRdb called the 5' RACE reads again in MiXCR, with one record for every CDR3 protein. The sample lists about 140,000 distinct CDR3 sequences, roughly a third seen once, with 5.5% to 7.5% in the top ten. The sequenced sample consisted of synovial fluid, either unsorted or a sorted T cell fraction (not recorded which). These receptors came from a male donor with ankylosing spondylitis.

The CDR3 region is CASSLRGDPTYNEQFF. Here the CDR3 DNA reads TGCGCCAGCAGCCTGCGGGGGGACCCTACCTACAATGAGCAGTTCTTC. The V and J genes are TRBV4-1 and TRBJ2-1, with 8 bases aligning to TRBD2. The CDR3 loop spans 16 amino acids. The germline gives CDR1 MGHRA, CDR2 YSYEKL. Unmatched junction bases numbered 7, after V lost 4 bases and J lost 2 bases.

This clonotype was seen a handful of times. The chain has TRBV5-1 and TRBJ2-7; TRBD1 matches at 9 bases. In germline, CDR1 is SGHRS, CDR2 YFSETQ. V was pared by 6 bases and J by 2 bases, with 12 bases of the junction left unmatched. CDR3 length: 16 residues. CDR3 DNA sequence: TGCGCCAGCACCCCCTCCCCGGACAGGGGCACCTACGAGCAGTACTTC. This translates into CASTPSPDRGTYEQYF.

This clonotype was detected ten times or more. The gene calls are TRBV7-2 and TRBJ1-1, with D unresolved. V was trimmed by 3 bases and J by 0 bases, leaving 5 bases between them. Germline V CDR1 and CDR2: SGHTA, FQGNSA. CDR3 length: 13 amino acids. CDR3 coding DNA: TGTGCCAGCAGCTTCAATATGAACACTGAAGCTTTCTTT. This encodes CASSFNMNTEAFF.

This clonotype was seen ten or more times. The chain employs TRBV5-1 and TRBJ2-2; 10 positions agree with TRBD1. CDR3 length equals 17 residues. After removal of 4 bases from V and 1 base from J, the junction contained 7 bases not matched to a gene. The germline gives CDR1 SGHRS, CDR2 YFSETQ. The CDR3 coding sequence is TGCGCCAGCAGCCGGATTGGGACAGGGGTGAACACCGGGGAGCTGTTTTTT. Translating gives CASSRIGTGVNTGELFF.

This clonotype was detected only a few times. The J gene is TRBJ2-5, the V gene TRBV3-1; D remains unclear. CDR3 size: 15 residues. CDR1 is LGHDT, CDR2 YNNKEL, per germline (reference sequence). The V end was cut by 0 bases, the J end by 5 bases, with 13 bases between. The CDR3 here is CASSQDQGLWETQYF. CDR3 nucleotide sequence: TGTGCCAGCAGCCAAGATCAAGGGTTGTGGGAGACCCAGTACTTC.

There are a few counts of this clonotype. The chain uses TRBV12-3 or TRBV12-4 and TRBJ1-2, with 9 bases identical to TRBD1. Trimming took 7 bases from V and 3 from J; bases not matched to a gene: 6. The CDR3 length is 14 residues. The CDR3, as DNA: TGTGCCAGCACCCGGACAGGGGACCACTATGGCTACACCTTC. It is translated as CASTRTGDHYGYTF.

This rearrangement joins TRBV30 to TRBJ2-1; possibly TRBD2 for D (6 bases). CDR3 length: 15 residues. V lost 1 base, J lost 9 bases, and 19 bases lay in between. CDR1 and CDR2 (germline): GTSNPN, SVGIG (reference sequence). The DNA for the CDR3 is TGTGCCTGGAGTGGTGGCGGGAAAGGTGCGGGTGAGCAGTTCTTC. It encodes CAWSGGGKGAGEQFF.

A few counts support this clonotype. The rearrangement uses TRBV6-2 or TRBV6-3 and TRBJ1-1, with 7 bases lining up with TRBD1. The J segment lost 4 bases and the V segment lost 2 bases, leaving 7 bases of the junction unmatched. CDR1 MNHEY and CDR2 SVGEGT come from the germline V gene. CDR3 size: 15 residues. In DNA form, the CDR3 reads TGTGCCAGCAGTTACGCGGACAGGTGGGGCACTGAAGCTTTCTTT. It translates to CASSYADRWGTEAFF.

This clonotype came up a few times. CDR3 sequence reads: CASVGLDYEQYF. The CDR3 DNA is TGCGCCAGCGTTGGGTTGGACTACGAGCAGTACTTC. The gene calls are TRBV5-1 and TRBJ2-7; no reliable D call. Germline V gives CDR1 SGHRS, CDR2 YFSETQ. Trimming removed 7 bases at V and 3 bases at J, with 11 bases between. The CDR3 consists of 12 residues.

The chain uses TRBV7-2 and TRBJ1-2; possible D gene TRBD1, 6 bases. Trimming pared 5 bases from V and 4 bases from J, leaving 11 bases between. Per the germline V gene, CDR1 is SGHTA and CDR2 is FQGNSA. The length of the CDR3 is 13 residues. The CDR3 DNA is TGTGCCAGCAGCGGTCAGGGGCTCTATGGCTACACCTTC. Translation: CASSGQGLYGYTF.

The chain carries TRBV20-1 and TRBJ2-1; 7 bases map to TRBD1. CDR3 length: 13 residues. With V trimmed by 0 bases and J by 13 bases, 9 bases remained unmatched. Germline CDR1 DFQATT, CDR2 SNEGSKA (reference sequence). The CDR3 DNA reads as TGCAGTGCTAGAGACAGGGGGTGGGGAATACAGTTCTTC. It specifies CSARDRGWGIQFF.

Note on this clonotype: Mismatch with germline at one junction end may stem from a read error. The chain's CDR3 is CASSPGLADEQFF. In DNA form, the CDR3 reads TGTGCTAGCAGCCCCGGACTAGCGGATGAGCAGTTCTTC. The chain couples TRBV7-7 to TRBJ2-1, with 10 nucleotides matching TRBD2. The CDR3 runs to 13 residues. Germline CDR1 reads SSHAT; CDR2 reads FNYEAQ (reference sequence).